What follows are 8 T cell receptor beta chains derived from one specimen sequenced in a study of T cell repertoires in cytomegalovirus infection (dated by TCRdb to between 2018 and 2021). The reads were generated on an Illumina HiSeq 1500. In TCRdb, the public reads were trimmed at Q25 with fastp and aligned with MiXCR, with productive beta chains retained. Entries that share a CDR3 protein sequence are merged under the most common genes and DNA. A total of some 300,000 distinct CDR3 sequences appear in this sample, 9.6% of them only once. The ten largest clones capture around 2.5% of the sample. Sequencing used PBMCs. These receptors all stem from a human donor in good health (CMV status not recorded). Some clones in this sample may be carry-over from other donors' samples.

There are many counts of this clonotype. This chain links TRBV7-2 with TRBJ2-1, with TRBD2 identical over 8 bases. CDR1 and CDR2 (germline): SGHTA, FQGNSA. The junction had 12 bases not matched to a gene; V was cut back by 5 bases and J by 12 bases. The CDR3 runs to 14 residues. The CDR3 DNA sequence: TGTGCCAGCAGCCAAGGAAATAGCGGGGTCGGGCAGTTCTTC. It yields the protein CASSQGNSGVGQFF.

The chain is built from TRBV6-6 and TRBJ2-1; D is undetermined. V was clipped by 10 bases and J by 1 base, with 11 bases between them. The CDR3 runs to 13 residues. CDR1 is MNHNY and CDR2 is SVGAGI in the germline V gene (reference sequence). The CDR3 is CAIATDSYNEQFF. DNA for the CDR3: TGTGCCATCGCGACGGATTCCTACAATGAGCAGTTCTTC.

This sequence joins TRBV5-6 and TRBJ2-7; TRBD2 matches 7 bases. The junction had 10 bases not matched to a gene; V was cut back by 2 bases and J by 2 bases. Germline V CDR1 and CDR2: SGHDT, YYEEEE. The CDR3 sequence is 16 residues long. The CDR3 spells CASSLIRGVTPYEQYV. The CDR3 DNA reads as TGTGCCAGCAGCTTAATTCGGGGGGTAACCCCCTACGAGCAGTACGTC.

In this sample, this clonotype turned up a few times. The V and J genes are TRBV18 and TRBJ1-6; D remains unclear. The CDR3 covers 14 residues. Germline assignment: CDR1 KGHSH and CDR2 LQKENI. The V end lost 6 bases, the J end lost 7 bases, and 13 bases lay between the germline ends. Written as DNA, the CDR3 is TGTGCCAGCTCCGACGTGGGGAGGAATTCACCCCTCCACTTT. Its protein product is CASSDVGRNSPLHF. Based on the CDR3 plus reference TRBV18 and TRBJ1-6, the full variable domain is NAGVMQNPRHLVRRRGQEARLRCSPMKGHSHVYWYRQLPEEGLKFMVYLQKENIIDESGMPKERFSAEFPKEGPSILRIQQVVRGDSAAYFCASSDVGRNSPLHFGNGTRLTVT.

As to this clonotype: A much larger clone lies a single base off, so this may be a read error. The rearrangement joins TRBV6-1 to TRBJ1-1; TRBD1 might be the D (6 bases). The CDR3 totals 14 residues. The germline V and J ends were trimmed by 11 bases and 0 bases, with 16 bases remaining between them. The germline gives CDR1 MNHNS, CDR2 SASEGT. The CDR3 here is CASGWGAVNTEAFF. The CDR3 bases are TGTGCCTCCGGTTGGGGGGCGGTGAACACTGAAGCTTTCTTT.

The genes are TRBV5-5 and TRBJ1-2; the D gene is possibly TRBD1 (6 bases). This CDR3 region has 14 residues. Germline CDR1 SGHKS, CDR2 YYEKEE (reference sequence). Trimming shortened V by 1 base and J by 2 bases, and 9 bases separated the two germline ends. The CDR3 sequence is CASSLNRANYGYTF. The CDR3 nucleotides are TGTGCCAGCAGCTTGAACAGGGCAAACTATGGCTACACCTTC.

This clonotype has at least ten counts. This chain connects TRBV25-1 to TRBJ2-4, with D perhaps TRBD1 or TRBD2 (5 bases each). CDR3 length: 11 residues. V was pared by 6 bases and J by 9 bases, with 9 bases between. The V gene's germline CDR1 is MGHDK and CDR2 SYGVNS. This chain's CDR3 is CASRGVGIQYF. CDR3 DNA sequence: TGTGCCAGCAGGGGGGTGGGCATTCAGTACTTC.

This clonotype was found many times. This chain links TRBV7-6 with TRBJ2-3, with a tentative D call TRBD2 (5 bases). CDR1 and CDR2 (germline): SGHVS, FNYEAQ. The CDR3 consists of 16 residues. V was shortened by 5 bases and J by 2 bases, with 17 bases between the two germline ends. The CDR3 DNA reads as TGTGCCAGCAGCCCCGGGGATTGGGTCTACACAGATACGCAGTATTTT. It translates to CASSPGDWVYTDTQYF.